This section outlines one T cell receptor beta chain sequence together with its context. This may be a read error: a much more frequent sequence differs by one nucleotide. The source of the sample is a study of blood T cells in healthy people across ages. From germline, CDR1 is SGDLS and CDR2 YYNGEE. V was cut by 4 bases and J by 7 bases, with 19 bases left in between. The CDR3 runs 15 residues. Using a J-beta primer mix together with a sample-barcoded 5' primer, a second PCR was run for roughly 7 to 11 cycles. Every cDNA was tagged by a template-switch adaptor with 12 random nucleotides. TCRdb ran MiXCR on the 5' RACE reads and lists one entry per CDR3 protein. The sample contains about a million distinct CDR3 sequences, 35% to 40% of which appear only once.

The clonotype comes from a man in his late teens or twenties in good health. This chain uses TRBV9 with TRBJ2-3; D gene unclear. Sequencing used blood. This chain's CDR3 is CASSSPHLDTYTQYF. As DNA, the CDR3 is TGTGCCAGCAGCTCTCCACATTTAGATACCTATACGCAGTATTTT.